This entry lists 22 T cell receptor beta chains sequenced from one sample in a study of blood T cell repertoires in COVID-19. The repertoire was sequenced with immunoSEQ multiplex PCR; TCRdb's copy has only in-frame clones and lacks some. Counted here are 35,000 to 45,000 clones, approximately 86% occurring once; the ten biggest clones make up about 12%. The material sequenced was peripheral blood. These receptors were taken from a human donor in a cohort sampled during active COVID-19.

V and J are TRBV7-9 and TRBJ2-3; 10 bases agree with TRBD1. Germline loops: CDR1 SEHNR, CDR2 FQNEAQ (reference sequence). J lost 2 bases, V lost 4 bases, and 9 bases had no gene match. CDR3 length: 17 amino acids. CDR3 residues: CASSSSRQGANTDTQYF. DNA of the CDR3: TGTGCCAGCAGCTCCAGCCGACAGGGGGCTAACACAGATACGCAGTATTTT. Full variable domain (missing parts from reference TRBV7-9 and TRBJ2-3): DTGVSQNPRHKITKRGQNVTFRCDPISEHNRLYWYRQTLGQGPEFLTYFQNEAQLEKSRLLSDRFSAERPKGSFSTLEIQRTEQGDSAMYLCASSSSRQGANTDTQYFGPGTRLTVL.

Here the CDR3 reads CASMGAPNQPQHF. The CDR3 region has the DNA TGTGCCAGCATGGGGGCCCCCAATCAGCCCCAGCATTTT. The chain has TRBV6-5 and TRBJ1-5; perhaps TRBD1 as D (6 bases). The CDR3 is 13 amino acids. V lost 7 bases to trimming and J lost 3 bases, with 10 bases between them. Germline V gene data show CDR1 as MNHEY and CDR2 as SVGAGI.

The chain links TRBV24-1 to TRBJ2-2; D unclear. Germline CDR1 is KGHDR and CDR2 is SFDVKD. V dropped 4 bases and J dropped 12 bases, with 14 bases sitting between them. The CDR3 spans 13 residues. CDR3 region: CATSEMLADQLFF. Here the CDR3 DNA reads TGTGCCACCAGTGAGATGTTAGCCGATCAGCTGTTTTTT.

The CDR3 loop reads CASSEPPSRDTEAFF. The CDR3 DNA reads TGTGCCAGCAGCGAGCCCCCTTCGCGGGACACTGAAGCTTTCTTT. The chain links TRBV7-9 to TRBJ1-1; D remains ambiguous. The CDR3 runs to 15 residues. V gave up 5 bases and J gave up 3 bases, with 16 bases separating them. Germline CDR1 is SEHNR and CDR2 is FQNEAQ (reference sequence).

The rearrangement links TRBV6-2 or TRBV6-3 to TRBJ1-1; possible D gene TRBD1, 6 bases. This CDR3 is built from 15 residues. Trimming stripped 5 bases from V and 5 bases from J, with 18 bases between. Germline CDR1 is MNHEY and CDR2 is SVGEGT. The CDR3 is CASSDLTGFETEAFF. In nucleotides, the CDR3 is TGTGCCAGCAGTGACCTAACAGGGTTCGAGACTGAAGCTTTCTTT.

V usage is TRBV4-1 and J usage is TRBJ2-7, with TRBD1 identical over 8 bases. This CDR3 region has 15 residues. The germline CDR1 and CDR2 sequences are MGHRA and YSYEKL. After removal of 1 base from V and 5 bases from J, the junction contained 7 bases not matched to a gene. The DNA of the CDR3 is TGCGCCAGCAGCCAAGGGCAGGGGGCATTCGACGAGCAGTACTTC. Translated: CASSQGQGAFDEQYF.

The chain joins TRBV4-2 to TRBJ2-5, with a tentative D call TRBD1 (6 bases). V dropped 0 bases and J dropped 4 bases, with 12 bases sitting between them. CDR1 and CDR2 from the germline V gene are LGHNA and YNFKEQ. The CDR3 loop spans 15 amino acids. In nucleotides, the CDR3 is TGTGCCAGCAGCCAAGATCTACAGGGCGCAGAGACCCAGTACTTC. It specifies CASSQDLQGAETQYF.

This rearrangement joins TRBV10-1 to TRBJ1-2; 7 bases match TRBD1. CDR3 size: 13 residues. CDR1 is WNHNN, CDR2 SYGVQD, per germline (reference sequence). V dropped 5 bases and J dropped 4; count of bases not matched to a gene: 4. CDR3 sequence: CASSRQGSYGYTF. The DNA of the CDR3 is TGCGCCAGCAGTCGACAGGGTAGCTATGGCTACACCTTC.

The DNA of the CDR3 is TGTGCCAGCAGTGAAGTAGGGAGGGGTGAAGCTTTCTTT. Translating gives CASSEVGRGEAFF. The chain is built from TRBV6-1 and TRBJ1-1, with a tentative D call TRBD1 (5 bases). The germline V gene has CDR1 MNHNS and CDR2 SASEGT. Trimming took 1 base from V and 7 from J, leaving 10 bases between them. This CDR3 has 13 amino acids.

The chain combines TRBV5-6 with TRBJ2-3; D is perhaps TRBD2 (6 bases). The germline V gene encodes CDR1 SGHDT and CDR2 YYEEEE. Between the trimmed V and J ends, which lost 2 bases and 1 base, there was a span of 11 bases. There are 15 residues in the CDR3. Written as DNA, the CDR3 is TGTGCCAGCAGCTTAGGAGGGGCGGGCACAGATACGCAGTATTTT. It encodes CASSLGGAGTDTQYF.

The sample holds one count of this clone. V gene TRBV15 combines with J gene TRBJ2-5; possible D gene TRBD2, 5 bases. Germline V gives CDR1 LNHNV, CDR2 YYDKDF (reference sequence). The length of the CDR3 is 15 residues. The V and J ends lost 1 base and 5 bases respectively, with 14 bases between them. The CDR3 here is CATSRAGIGGETQYF. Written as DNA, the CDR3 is TGTGCCACCAGCAGAGCGGGGATCGGAGGCGAGACCCAGTACTTC.

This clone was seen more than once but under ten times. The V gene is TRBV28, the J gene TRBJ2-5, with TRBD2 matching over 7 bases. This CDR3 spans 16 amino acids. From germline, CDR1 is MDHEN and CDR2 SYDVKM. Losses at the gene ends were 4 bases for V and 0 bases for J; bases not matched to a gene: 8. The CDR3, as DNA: TGTGCCAGCAGTTCCCTCTTGGCGGGGGACCAAGAGACCCAGTACTTC. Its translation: CASSSLLAGDQETQYF.

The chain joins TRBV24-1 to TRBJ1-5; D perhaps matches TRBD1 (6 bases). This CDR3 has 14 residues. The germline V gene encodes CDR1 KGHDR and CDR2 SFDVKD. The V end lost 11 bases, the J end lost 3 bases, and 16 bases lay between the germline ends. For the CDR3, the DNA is TGTGCCAGCAGGGGAAATGGGGCCAATCAGCCCCAGCATTTT. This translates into CASRGNGANQPQHF.

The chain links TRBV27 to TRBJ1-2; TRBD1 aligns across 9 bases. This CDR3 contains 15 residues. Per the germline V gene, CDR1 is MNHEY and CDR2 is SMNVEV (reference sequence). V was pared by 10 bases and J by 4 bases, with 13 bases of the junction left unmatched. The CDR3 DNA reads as TGTGCCACCCGCCAGGGACAGGGAGGAGGCTATGGCTACACCTTC. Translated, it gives CATRQGQGGGYGYTF.

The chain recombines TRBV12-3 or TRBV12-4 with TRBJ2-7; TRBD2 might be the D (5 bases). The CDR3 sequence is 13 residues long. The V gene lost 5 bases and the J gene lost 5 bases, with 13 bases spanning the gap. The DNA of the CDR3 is TGTGCCAGCAGTCCCTCGGAGGAAAACGAGCAGTACTTC. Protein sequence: CASSPSEENEQYF.

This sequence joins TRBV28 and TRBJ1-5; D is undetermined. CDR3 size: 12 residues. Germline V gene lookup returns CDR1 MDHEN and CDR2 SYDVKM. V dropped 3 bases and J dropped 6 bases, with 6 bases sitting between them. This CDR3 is CASSLALQPQHF. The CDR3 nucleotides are TGTGCCAGCAGTTTGGCCCTTCAGCCCCAGCATTTT.

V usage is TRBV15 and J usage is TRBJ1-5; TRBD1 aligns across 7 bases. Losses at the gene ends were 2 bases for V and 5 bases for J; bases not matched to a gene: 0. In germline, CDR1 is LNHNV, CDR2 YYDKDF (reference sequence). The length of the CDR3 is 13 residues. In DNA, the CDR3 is TGTGCCACCAGCAGACAGGGGGATCAGCCCCAGCATTTT. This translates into CATSRQGDQPQHF.

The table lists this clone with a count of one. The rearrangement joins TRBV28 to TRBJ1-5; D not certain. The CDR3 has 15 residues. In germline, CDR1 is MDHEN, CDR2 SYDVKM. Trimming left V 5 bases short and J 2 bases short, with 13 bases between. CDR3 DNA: TGTGCCAGCAGTGGACGCGGGGTGGGCAATCAGCCCCAGCATTTT. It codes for CASSGRGVGNQPQHF.

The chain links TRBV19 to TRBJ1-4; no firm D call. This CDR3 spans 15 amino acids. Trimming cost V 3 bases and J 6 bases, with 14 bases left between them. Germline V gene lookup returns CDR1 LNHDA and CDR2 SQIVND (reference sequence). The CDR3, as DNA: TGTGCCAGTAGTATCCCGGGGAGGTGGGATGAAAAACTGTTTTTT. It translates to CASSIPGRWDEKLFF.

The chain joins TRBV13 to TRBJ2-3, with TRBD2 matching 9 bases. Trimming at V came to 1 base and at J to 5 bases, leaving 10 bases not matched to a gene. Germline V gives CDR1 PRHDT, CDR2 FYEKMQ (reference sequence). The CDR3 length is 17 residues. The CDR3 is CASSLESGGSRKDTQYF. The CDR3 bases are TGTGCCAGCAGCTTAGAGAGCGGGGGGTCTCGGAAAGATACGCAGTATTTT.

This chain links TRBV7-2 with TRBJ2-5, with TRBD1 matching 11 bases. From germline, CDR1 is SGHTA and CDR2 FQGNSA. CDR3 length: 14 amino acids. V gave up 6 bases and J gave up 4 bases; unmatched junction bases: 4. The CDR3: CASSKDRGLETQYF. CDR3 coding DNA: TGTGCCAGCAGTAAGGACAGGGGGCTAGAGACCCAGTACTTC.

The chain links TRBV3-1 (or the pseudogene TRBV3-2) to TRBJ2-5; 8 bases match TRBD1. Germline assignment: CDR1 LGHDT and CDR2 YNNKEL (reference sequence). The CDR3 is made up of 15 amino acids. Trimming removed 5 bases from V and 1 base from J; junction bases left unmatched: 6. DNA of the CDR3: TGTGCCAGCAGCAGACTAACAGGGGGCCAAGAGACCCAGTACTTC. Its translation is CASSRLTGGQETQYF.